The 10 T cell receptor beta chains below all came from one sample that was sequenced in a study of T cell repertoires in cytomegalovirus infection (dated by TCRdb to about 2019). Sequenced using an Illumina HiSeq 1500. Using fastp at Q25 and MiXCR, TCRdb reprocessed the public reads and kept productive beta chains. CDR3 protein duplicates are merged, each entry listing the most common genes and DNA. The sample yields 300,000 to 400,000 distinct CDR3 sequences; more than 8% were counted once. 3.5% to 4.5% of the sample belongs to the ten largest clones. Sequences were obtained from PBMCs. Every receptor here comes from a human donor in good health (CMV status not recorded). Some clones in this sample may be carry-over from other donors' samples.

This clonotype was recorded at least ten times. The rearrangement uses TRBV7-9 and TRBJ2-3; TRBD1 might be the D (6 bases). This CDR3 has 16 amino acids. The V end lost 5 bases, the J end lost 0 bases, and 15 bases lay between the germline ends. The germline CDR1 and CDR2 sequences are SEHNR and FQNEAQ (reference sequence). CDR3 bases: TGTGCCAGCAGCCCCACCGGGACAACGAGCACAGATACGCAGTATTTT. This codes for CASSPTGTTSTDTQYF.

This clonotype was recorded at least ten times. The chain uses TRBV7-9 and TRBJ2-7, with D possibly TRBD1 on 5 matching bases. The V end lost 5 bases, the J end lost 7 bases, and 9 bases lay between the germline ends. CDR1 is SEHNR and CDR2 is FQNEAQ in the germline V gene (reference sequence). This CDR3 is 11 amino acids long. The CDR3 region is CASSLRQEQYF. The CDR3 bases are TGTGCCAGCAGCCTAAGACAGGAGCAGTACTTC.

This clonotype was detected a few times. This chain joins TRBV4-1 and TRBJ1-6; D may be TRBD1 (6 bases). The length of the CDR3 is 12 residues. Germline CDR1 MGHRA, CDR2 YSYEKL. V lost 6 bases, J lost 10 bases, and 10 bases lay in between. The CDR3 DNA is TGCGCCAGCAGTAAGGGGGGATCACCCCTCCACTTT. Encoded protein: CASSKGGSPLHF.

The CDR3, as DNA: TGTGCCAGCAGGGGACGGGATGACAGGCGGGCAGATACGCAGTATTTT. Protein product: CASRGRDDRRADTQYF. V usage is TRBV28 and J usage is TRBJ2-3; a weak D match, TRBD1 (6 bases). This CDR3 has 16 residues. Germline V CDR1 and CDR2: MDHEN, SYDVKM. Trimming left V 6 bases short and J 4 bases short, with 20 bases between.

The rearrangement uses TRBV4-1 and TRBJ2-7; 9 bases align to TRBD1. This CDR3 comprises 14 residues. V lost 4 bases to trimming and J lost 5 bases; unmatched junction nucleotides: 6. Germline CDR1 is MGHRA and CDR2 is YSYEKL. Here the CDR3 reads CASSRGQGHDEQYF. DNA for the CDR3: TGCGCCAGCAGCCGAGGACAGGGGCACGACGAGCAGTACTTC.

V gene TRBV12-3 or TRBV12-4 combines with J gene TRBJ1-2; tentatively, D is TRBD1 (6 bases). The CDR3 is 16 amino acids. V was trimmed by 3 bases and J by 2 bases, leaving 16 bases between them. The chain's CDR3 is CASSFWIGGANYGYTF. The CDR3 nucleotides are TGTGCCAGCAGTTTTTGGATCGGGGGCGCAAACTATGGCTACACCTTC.

A few counts support this clonotype. The rearrangement joins TRBV20-1 to TRBJ1-1; D call uncertain. This CDR3 is built from 13 residues. Between the trimmed V and J ends, which lost 3 bases and 0 bases, there was a span of 8 bases. Germline CDR1 DFQATT, CDR2 SNEGSKA (reference sequence). The CDR3 is CSASSRVNTEAFF. CDR3 bases: TGCAGTGCTAGTTCTAGGGTGAACACTGAAGCTTTCTTT.

There are many counts of this clonotype. The chain carries TRBV4-3 and TRBJ2-1; TRBD2 matches 9 bases. Germline V gene lookup returns CDR1 LGHNA and CDR2 YSLEER. V lost 2 bases, J lost 4 bases, and 3 bases stayed unmatched. The CDR3 covers 15 residues. The CDR3 DNA reads TGCGCCAGCAGCCAACAGGCGGGAGGGTACAATGAGCAGTTCTTC. It codes for CASSQQAGGYNEQFF.

This chain uses TRBV7-9 with TRBJ2-7; maybe TRBD1 (6 bases). CDR1 and CDR2 (germline): SEHNR, FQNEAQ (reference sequence). This CDR3 region has 14 residues. The V gene lost 0 bases and the J gene lost 5 bases, with 11 bases spanning the gap. The CDR3 loop is CASSLAQGLNEQYF. DNA of the CDR3: TGTGCCAGCAGCTTAGCTCAGGGGCTCAACGAGCAGTACTTC.

Many counts were recorded for this clonotype. CDR3 residues: CASRARVGGPPEQYF. DNA for the CDR3: TGTGCCAGCAGGGCTAGGGTGGGAGGGCCCCCCGAGCAGTACTTC. The chain combines TRBV7-2 with TRBJ2-7; TRBD2 matches 7 bases. The CDR3 has 15 amino acids. The V gene's germline CDR1 is SGHTA and CDR2 FQGNSA. With 6 bases clipped from V and 6 bases from J, the junction kept 14 bases outside the gene matches.